This T cell receptor beta chain was sequenced in a study of CD8 T cells in ankylosing spondylitis (dated by TCRdb to 2017 to 2019). In terms of the full investigation: The study set out to find disease-linked TCR variants by profiling T cell receptor beta repertoires in ankylosing spondylitis patients and healthy donors. In total, the full study cohort was made up of 108 healthy donors and roughly 27 ankylosing spondylitis patients. Peripheral blood was sampled, and synovial fluid was also collected from ankylosing spondylitis patients. Overall study results and their limits: Significant enrichment of the disease-linked clones was reported in matched synovial fluid samples from ankylosing spondylitis patients. In peripheral blood, the disease-linked clones were found at relatively low frequencies and had a CD8+ phenotype. Some motif variants were previously reported in synovial fluid and blood of reactive arthritis patients, suggesting common disease-initiation mechanisms. Blood from ankylosing spondylitis patients appeared to be characterized by a TCR beta motif made up of about 8 highly homologous amino acid variants.

For sequencing, an Illumina HiSeq 2500 was employed. Quantitative 5'-RACE with molecular barcodes was the method used to prepare the TCR beta libraries. As for the original processing: To identify disease-linked TCR variants, a new computational method was used, one built on a probabilistic model of VDJ rearrangement. Clones were called with MiXCR by TCRdb after fastp trimmed the public reads at Q25, and only in-frame beta chains were retained. CDR3 protein sequences are deduplicated, and each keeps its most common genes and DNA. The V and J calls and clone size are TCRdb's, not the authors'. The sample table holds about 36,000 distinct CDR3 sequences, of which about an eighth were seen once. The ten largest make up 32% of the sample. The germline V gene (reference sequence) provides CDR1 MNHEY and CDR2 SMNVEV. There are 11 amino acids in the CDR3, from cysteine to phenylalanine inclusive. Only CDR3 DNA is held: 33 bases, read in frame from base 1. V loses 7 bases, J loses 5 bases, and the germline ends lie 8 bases apart.

Synovial fluid samples were paired with blood samples taken from the same ankylosing spondylitis patients. Regarding this clonotype: Its recognized antigen is unknown. There are no base qualities to consult, and no much larger clone falls within one base.

This sequence uses TRBV27 and TRBJ1-1, with the D gene not clear enough to name. Sequencing used synovial fluid, either unsorted or a sorted T cell fraction (not recorded which). The TCR originated in a male donor with ankylosing spondylitis. The CDR3 region: CASTGWTEAFF. In nucleotide form, the sequence is TGTGCCAGCACGGGGTGGACTGAAGCTTTCTTT.